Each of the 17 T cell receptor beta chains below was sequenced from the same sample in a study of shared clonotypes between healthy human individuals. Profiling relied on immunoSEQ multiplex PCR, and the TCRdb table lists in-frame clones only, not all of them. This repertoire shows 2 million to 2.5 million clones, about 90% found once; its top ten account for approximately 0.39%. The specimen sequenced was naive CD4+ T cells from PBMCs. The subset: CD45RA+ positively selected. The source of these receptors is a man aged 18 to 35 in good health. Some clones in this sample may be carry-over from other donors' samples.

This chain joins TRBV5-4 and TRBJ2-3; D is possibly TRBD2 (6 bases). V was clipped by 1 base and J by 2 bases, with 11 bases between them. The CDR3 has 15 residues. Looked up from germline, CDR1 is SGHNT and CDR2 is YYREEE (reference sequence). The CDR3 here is CASSLSLRDTDTQYF. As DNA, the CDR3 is TGTGCCAGCAGCTTGAGTCTGCGGGACACAGATACGCAGTATTTT.

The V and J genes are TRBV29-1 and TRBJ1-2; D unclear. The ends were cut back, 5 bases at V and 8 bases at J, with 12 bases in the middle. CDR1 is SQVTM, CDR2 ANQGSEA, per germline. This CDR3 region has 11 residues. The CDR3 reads CSVLEDSGYTF. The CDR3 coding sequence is TGCAGCGTTTTAGAAGACTCGGGCTACACCTTC.

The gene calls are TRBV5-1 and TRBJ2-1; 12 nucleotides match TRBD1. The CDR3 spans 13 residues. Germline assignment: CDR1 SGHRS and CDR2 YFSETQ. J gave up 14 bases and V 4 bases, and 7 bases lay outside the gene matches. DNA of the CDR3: TGCGCCAGCAGCCGGGGACAGGGGGCGACTAAGTTCTTC. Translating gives CASSRGQGATKFF.

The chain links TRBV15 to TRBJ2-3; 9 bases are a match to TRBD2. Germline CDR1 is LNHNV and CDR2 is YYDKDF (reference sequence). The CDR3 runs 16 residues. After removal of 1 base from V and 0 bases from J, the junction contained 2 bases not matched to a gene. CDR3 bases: TGTGCCACCAGCAGAGGAACTAGCGGGAGCACAGATACGCAGTATTTT. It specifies CATSRGTSGSTDTQYF.

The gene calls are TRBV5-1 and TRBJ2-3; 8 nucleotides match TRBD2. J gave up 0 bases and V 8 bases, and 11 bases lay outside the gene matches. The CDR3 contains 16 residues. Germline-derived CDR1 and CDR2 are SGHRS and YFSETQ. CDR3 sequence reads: CASSIAGSASTDTQYF. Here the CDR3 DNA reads TGCGCCAGTAGTATAGCGGGATCCGCTAGCACAGATACGCAGTATTTT.

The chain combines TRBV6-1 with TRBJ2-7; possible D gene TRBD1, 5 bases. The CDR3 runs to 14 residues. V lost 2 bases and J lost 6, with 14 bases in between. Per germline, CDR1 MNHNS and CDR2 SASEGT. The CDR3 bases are TGTGCCAGCAGTGAATACAGGCCTAGTCCCGAGCAGTACTTC. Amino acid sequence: CASSEYRPSPEQYF.

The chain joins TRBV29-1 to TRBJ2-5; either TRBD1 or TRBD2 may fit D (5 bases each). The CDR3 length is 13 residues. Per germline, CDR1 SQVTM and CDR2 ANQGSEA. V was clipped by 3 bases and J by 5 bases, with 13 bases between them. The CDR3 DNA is TGCAGCGTTGACGGGGACGAACGGGAGACCCAGTACTTC. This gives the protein CSVDGDERETQYF.

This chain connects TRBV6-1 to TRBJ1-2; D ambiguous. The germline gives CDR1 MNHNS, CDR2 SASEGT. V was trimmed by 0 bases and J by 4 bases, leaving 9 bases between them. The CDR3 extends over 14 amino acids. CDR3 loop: CASSEALGGYGYTF. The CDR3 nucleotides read TGTGCCAGCAGTGAAGCGCTCGGCGGCTATGGCTACACCTTC.

CDR3 sequence: CASSARLAGGGDTQYF. For the CDR3, the DNA is TGTGCCAGCAGCGCCAGACTAGCGGGAGGTGGGGATACGCAGTATTTT. The rearrangement joins TRBV11-1 to TRBJ2-3; 13 nucleotides agree with TRBD2. The V segment lost 5 bases and the J segment 6 bases; nucleotides outside the gene matches: 8. The CDR3 loop spans 16 amino acids. Germline CDR1 SGHAT, CDR2 FQDESV (reference sequence). The whole variable domain, filled in from reference TRBV11-1 and TRBJ2-3, reads EAEVAQSPRYKITEKSQAVAFWCDPISGHATLYWYRQILGQGPELLVQFQDESVVDDSQLPKDRFSAERLKGVDSTLKIQPAELGDSAMYLCASSARLAGGGDTQYFGPGTRLTVL.

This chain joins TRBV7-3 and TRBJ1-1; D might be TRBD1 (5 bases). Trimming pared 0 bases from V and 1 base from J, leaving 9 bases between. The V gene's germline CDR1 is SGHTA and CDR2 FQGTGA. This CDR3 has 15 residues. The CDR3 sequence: CASSLTREENTEAFF. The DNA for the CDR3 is TGTGCCAGCAGCTTAACCAGGGAAGAGAACACTGAAGCTTTCTTT.

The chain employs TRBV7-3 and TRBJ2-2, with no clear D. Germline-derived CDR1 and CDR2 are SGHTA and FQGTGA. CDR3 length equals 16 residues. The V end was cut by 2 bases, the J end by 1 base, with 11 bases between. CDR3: CASSLQAHMNTGELFF. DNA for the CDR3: TGTGCCAGCAGCTTACAGGCGCACATGAACACCGGGGAGCTGTTTTTT.

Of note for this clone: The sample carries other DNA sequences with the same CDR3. In DNA, the CDR3 is TGCGCCAGCAGCTTGGGGACAGGCGAAGAGACCCAGTACTTC. Protein product: CASSLGTGEETQYF. The chain joins TRBV5-1 to TRBJ2-5; TRBD1 matches 7 bases. Germline CDR1 and CDR2: SGHRS and YFSETQ. Losses at the gene ends were 0 bases for V and 3 bases for J; bases not matched to a gene: 2. This CDR3 region has 14 residues.

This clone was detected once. CDR3 bases: TGTGCCAGCAGCCTTGACCCGGGACTAGTTGTAGGAGGCACCTACGAGCAGTACTTC. Its translation is CASSLDPGLVVGGTYEQYF. This chain uses TRBV21-1 with TRBJ2-7; TRBD2, as called in the table, went unchecked against the DNA. TRBV21-1 is annotated as a pseudogene. The length of the CDR3 is 19 residues.

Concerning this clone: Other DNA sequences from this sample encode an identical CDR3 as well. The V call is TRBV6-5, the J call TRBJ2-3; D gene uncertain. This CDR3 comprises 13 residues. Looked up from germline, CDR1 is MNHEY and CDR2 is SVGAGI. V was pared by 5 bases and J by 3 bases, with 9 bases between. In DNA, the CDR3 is TGTGCCAGCAGTCCCCCCGGGACAGATACGCAGTATTTT. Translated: CASSPPGTDTQYF.

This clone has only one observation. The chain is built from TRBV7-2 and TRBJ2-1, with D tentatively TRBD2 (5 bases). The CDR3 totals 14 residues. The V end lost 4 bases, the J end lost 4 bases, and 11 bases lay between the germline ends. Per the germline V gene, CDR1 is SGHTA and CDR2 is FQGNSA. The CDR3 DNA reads TGTGCCAGCAGCTGGCTAGCCCAATACAATGAGCAGTTCTTC. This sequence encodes CASSWLAQYNEQFF.

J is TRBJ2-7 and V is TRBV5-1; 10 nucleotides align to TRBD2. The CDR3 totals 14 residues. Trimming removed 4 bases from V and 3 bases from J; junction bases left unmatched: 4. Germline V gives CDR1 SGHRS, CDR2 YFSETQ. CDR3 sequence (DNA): TGCGCCAGCAGCGGTTGGACTAGCGGCTACGAGCAGTACTTC. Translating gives CASSGWTSGYEQYF.

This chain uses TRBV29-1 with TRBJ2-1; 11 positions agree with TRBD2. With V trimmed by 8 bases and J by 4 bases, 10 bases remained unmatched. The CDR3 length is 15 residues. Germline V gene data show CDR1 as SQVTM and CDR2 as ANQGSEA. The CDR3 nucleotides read TGCAGCTTTAAGGGACTAGCGGAATTATACAATGAGCAGTTCTTC. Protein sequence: CSFKGLAELYNEQFF.